The present T cell receptor (beta chain) was sequenced within a study of T cell responses to AZD1222 COVID-19 vaccine. TCRdb keeps only in-frame clones here, not all; method: immunoSEQ multiplex PCR. The sample includes more than 80,000 clones, 85% to 95% of them seen just once. V gave up 5 bases and J gave up 3 bases; unmatched junction bases: 4. From germline, CDR1 is SGHTA and CDR2 FQGNSA. The CDR3 is 16 amino acids. The chain uses TRBV7-2 and TRBJ2-2; 12 bases align to TRBD1. The sequence was obtained from an adult who received the AZD1222 COVID-19 vaccine. This specimen was peripheral blood, taken 28 days after the second AZD1222 dose. CDR3 sequence: CASSPGTGGYTGELFF. CDR3 DNA sequence: TGTGCCAGCAGCCCTGGGACAGGGGGCTACACCGGGGAGCTGTTTTTT. Drawing the rest from reference TRBV7-2 and TRBJ2-2, the complete variable domain is GAGVSQSPSNKVTEKGKDVELRCDPISGHTALYWYRQSLGQGLEFLIYFQGNSAPDKSGLPSDRFSAERTGGSVSTLTIQRTQQEDSAVYLCASSPGTGGYTGELFFGEGSRLTVL.